The 32 T cell receptor beta chains presented below share a single source sample, sequenced in a study of T cell clonality in common variable immunodeficiency. Clones were sequenced by immunoSEQ multiplex PCR, and TCRdb holds only the in-frame ones, with some missing. This set yields 40,000 to 55,000 clones and no singletons; the top ten hold approximately 6.2%. Sequenced sample: peripheral blood mononuclear cells. The receptor source for this set is a person between 18 and 69 years old in good health.

This clone was counted at least ten times. Partial CDR3 DNA: TGCAGTGCTAGAGATCTGGGGGCGCGGACTAATGAAAAA. It translates to CSARDLGARTNEK. The whole CDR3 region reads CSARDLGARTNEKLFF. V gene TRBV20-1 combines with J gene TRBJ1-4; a weak D match, TRBD1 (6 bases). The observed sequence ends 3 residues before the CDR3 terminus, with the missing tail filled in from the germline J gene. This CDR3 contains 16 residues. V was shortened by 0 bases and J by 2 bases, with 13 bases between the two germline ends. The germline V gene has CDR1 DFQATT and CDR2 SNEGSKA (reference sequence).

This clone showed up just a few times. This could be a read error, since a much larger clone is one nucleotide away. The read is 3 residues too short to cover the CDR3 end, so that end is filled in from the germline J gene. Other DNA sequences in this sample translate to the same CDR3. V usage is TRBV30 and J usage is TRBJ1-3; a possible D gene is TRBD1 (6 bases). CDR1 and CDR2 from the germline V gene are GTSNPN and SVGIG (reference sequence). The CDR3 consists of 12 residues. The sequenced part of the CDR3 DNA is TGTGCCTGCCTCCCGCAGGGGAACACA. Protein: CACLPQGNT. The whole CDR3 reads CACLPQGNTIYF.

This clone showed up many times. The read halts 3 residues ahead of the CDR3 end, with the missing end drawn from the germline J gene. V and J are TRBV7-2 and TRBJ2-1, with a weak D call TRBD2 (5 bases). The germline V and J ends were trimmed by 5 bases and 1 base, with 12 bases remaining between them. CDR3 length: 15 amino acids. The V gene's germline CDR1 is SGHTA and CDR2 FQGNSA. CDR3 residues: CASSRRASSYNEQFF. CDR3 DNA, as far as it was read: TGTGCCAGCAGCCGGCGGGCCTCGTCCTACAATGAG. Based on the CDR3 plus reference TRBV7-2 and TRBJ2-1, the full variable domain is GAGVSQSPSNKVTEKGKDVELRCDPISGHTALYWYRQSLGQGLEFLIYFQGNSAPDKSGLPSDRFSAERTGGSVSTLTIQRTQQEDSAVYLCASSRRASSYNEQFFGPGTRLTVL.

In its sample, this clone was seen many times. The read terminates 3 residues ahead of where the CDR3 ends, so the germline J gene completes it. The chain has TRBV2 and TRBJ1-1, with 10 bases aligning to TRBD1. The germline gives CDR1 SNHLY, CDR2 FYNNEI. V shed 11 bases and J 4 bases; nucleotides not matched to a gene: 4. The length of the CDR3 is 12 residues. The sequenced part of the CDR3 DNA is TGTGCCGGGACAGGGGTAGGCACTGAA. As protein: CAGTGVGTE. Given in full, the CDR3 is CAGTGVGTEAFF.

This clone appeared many times. Read coverage stops 3 residues before the CDR3 terminus; the germline J gene supplies the remainder. This chain uses TRBV5-1 with TRBJ1-6; maybe TRBD1 (6 bases). The length of the CDR3 is 17 residues. In germline, CDR1 is SGHRS, CDR2 YFSETQ. The V gene lost 5 bases and the J gene lost 4 bases, with 19 bases spanning the gap. CDR3 region: CASRDRQAGGYNSPLHF. CDR3 bases read: TGCGCCAGCAGGGATCGACAGGCAGGAGGTTATAATTCACCC.

This clone turned up a few times. The read ends 3 residues before the CDR3 terminus; that terminus is restored from the germline J gene. J is TRBJ2-3 and V is TRBV6-1; no reliable D call. The CDR3 is 11 residues long. The V gene's germline CDR1 is MNHNS and CDR2 SASEGT. CDR3 region: CASSVGYPQYF. CDR3 DNA (partial): TGTGCCAGCAGTGTCGGGTACCCG.

In its sample, this clone was seen many times. The read gets to within 3 residues of the CDR3 end, and the germline J gene fills in the rest. The genes are TRBV3-1 (or the pseudogene TRBV3-2) and TRBJ1-2; TRBD1 aligns across 7 bases. Germline CDR1 and CDR2: LGHDT and YNNKEL (reference sequence). The V gene end was trimmed by 4 bases and the J gene end by 4 bases; junction bases not matched to a gene: 9. The CDR3 covers 15 residues. CDR3: CASSPPGQSSYGYTF. Partial CDR3 DNA: TGTGCCAGCAGCCCACCGGGACAGTCCTCCTATGGC.

This clone has ten or more counts. The sequence runs out 3 residues before the end of the CDR3; the remainder is reconstructed from the germline J gene. This sequence joins TRBV7-6 and TRBJ2-2, with a possible D match to TRBD1 (6 bases). The CDR3 length is 16 residues. Germline lookup yields CDR1 SGHVS and CDR2 FNYEAQ. The sequenced part of the CDR3 DNA is TGTGCCAGCAGCCTGGTGTCAGGGGCAACTAATGAAAAG. Protein product: CASSLVSGATNEK. The whole CDR3 protein is CASSLVSGATNEKLFF.

This clone has at least ten counts. Sequencing ends 3 residues short of the CDR3 end; the germline J gene provides the rest. The chain joins TRBV19 to TRBJ1-5; the D is unclear. CDR3 length: 14 residues. Germline-derived CDR1 and CDR2 are LNHDA and SQIVND (reference sequence). The V and J ends lost 3 bases and 5 bases respectively, with 11 bases between them. CDR3 residues: CASSMLAAHQPQHF. CDR3 DNA, as far as it was read: TGTGCCAGTAGTATGCTGGCTGCCCATCAGCCC.

At least ten counts were recorded for this clone. The read comes to an end 3 residues before the CDR3 does, leaving the germline J gene to fill in the end. J is TRBJ2-7 and V is TRBV5-1, with 14 bases aligning to TRBD2. CDR1 SGHRS and CDR2 YFSETQ come from the germline V gene. The V and J ends lost 4 bases and 3 bases, in that order; junction bases with no gene match: 3. This CDR3 has 15 amino acids. The sequenced part of the CDR3 DNA is TGCGCCAGCAGCCTCGGGACTAGCGGGGGCTACGAG. This codes for CASSLGTSGGYE. The CDR3 in full is CASSLGTSGGYEQYF. The whole variable domain, remainder taken from reference TRBV5-1 and TRBJ2-7, is KAGVTQTPRYLIKTRGQQVTLSCSPISGHRSVSWYQQTPGQGLQFLFEYFSETQRNKGNFPGRFSGRQFSNSRSEMNVSTLELGDSALYLCASSLGTSGGYEQYFGPGTRLTVT.

This clone came up many times. The CDR3 end is not reached by the read, which stops 3 residues before it; the germline J gene fills it in. V and J are TRBV20-1 and TRBJ2-3; 7 nucleotides line up with TRBD2. After removal of 0 bases from V and 3 bases from J, the junction contained 3 bases not matched to a gene. CDR1 is DFQATT, CDR2 SNEGSKA, per germline (reference sequence). The CDR3 covers 14 residues. Partial CDR3 DNA: TGCAGTGCTAGAGATGTCGGGGGGACAGATACG. Protein: CSARDVGGTDT. The whole CDR3 sequence is CSARDVGGTDTQYF.

Concerning this clone itself: An end of the junction does not agree with germline; a read error may underlie this. The read ends 3 residues early relative to the CDR3; the germline J gene fills the gap. V usage is TRBV18 and J usage is TRBJ2-3, with 7 bases identical to TRBD1. This CDR3 has 16 amino acids. Germline assignment: CDR1 KGHSH and CDR2 LQKENI. This CDR3 is CASSPTQGTYQETQYF. The CDR3 DNA, read in part, is TGTGCAAGCTCACCTACACAGGGGACGTACCAAGAGACG.

In this sample, this clone turned up many times. The read terminates 3 residues ahead of where the CDR3 ends, so the germline J gene completes it. The rearrangement links TRBV7-6 to TRBJ2-7; D is ambiguous. V dropped 3 bases and J dropped 4 bases, with 10 bases sitting between them. Germline assignment: CDR1 SGHVS and CDR2 FNYEAQ. The CDR3 sequence is 13 residues long. The sequenced part of the CDR3 DNA is TGTGCCAGCAGCTTGGCCAGTCCTTACGAG. Protein: CASSLASPYE. From start to end, the CDR3 is CASSLASPYEQYF.

The table lists this clone with many counts. The sequence runs out 3 residues before the end of the CDR3; the remainder is reconstructed from the germline J gene. The rearrangement links TRBV5-1 to TRBJ2-3; 8 bases are shared with TRBD2. The CDR3 totals 15 residues. The V segment lost 7 bases and the J segment 2 bases; nucleotides outside the gene matches: 9. Germline V lookup: CDR1 SGHRS, CDR2 YFSETQ. CDR3 DNA (partial): TGCGCCAGCCAGAGGGCGGGGGGTACCACAGATACG. Residues: CASQRAGGTTDT. The full CDR3 sequence reads CASQRAGGTTDTQYF. Full variable domain (outside the CDR3, taken from reference TRBV5-1 and TRBJ2-3): KAGVTQTPRYLIKTRGQQVTLSCSPISGHRSVSWYQQTPGQGLQFLFEYFSETQRNKGNFPGRFSGRQFSNSRSEMNVSTLELGDSALYLCASQRAGGTTDTQYFGPGTRLTVL.

This clone was recorded at least ten times. The read is 3 residues too short to cover the CDR3 end, so that end is filled in from the germline J gene. V and J are TRBV29-1 and TRBJ2-7, with TRBD1 matching over 7 bases. Germline V CDR1 and CDR2: SQVTM, ANQGSEA. V was pared by 8 bases and J by 2 bases, with 12 bases of the junction left unmatched. The CDR3 runs to 14 residues. CDR3 residues: CSSAQGPSPYEQYF. The sequenced CDR3 bases are TGCAGCTCTGCACAGGGGCCTTCACCCTACGAG.

This clone was seen many times. The missing CDR3 end, 3 residues past where the read stops, is filled in from the germline J gene. This rearrangement joins TRBV29-1 to TRBJ1-2; D gene ambiguous. The CDR3 consists of 13 residues. V lost 4 bases to trimming and J lost 4 bases, with 13 bases between them. Germline V CDR1 and CDR2: SQVTM, ANQGSEA. The CDR3: CSVVPRLAYGYTF. The CDR3 bases that were read are TGCAGCGTTGTCCCCAGGTTGGCCTATGGC.

This clone was counted at least ten times. The read comes to an end 3 residues before the CDR3 does, leaving the germline J gene to fill in the end. The chain combines TRBV5-6 with TRBJ2-7, with D perhaps assigned TRBD1 or TRBD2 (6 bases each). Trimming left V 0 bases short and J 1 base short, with 8 bases between. Per the germline V gene, CDR1 is SGHDT and CDR2 is YYEEEE. The CDR3 runs 14 residues. The covered CDR3 bases are TGTGCCAGCAGCTTGGGGAGGGGGTCCTACGAG. Its translation is CASSLGRGSYE. The entire CDR3 protein is CASSLGRGSYEQYF.

Concerning this clone itself: The sequence runs out 3 residues before the end of the CDR3; the remainder is reconstructed from the germline J gene. Other DNA variants within this sample encode the same CDR3. The chain carries TRBV5-1 and TRBJ1-2; the match to TRBD1 covers 10 bases. In germline, CDR1 is SGHRS, CDR2 YFSETQ. The CDR3 runs 15 residues. The covered CDR3 bases are TGCGCCAGCAGCTTTTTGGGGACAGGGGCCGAGGGC. Translating it yields CASSFLGTGAEG. The CDR3, in full, reads CASSFLGTGAEGYTF.

This clone was detected a few times. The CDR3 end is not reached by the read, which stops 3 residues before it; the germline J gene fills it in. J is TRBJ1-2 and V is TRBV19, with 8 bases that match TRBD1. This CDR3 spans 15 amino acids. The germline V gene has CDR1 LNHDA and CDR2 SQIVND (reference sequence). The CDR3 loop reads CASSMGTGQGYDYTF. CDR3 DNA (partial): TGTGCCAGTAGTATGGGGACAGGTCAGGGCTACGAC.

The table lists this clone with a few counts. CDR3 sequence: CASSLGGGLLSEQYF. The part of the CDR3 DNA that was read is TGTGCCAGCAGCTTGGGGGGGGGCCTACTTTCCGAG. The genes are TRBV5-5 and TRBJ2-7, with a possible D match to TRBD2 (7 bases). The CDR3 end falls 3 residues outside the read, so it is completed with the germline J gene. Per the germline V gene, CDR1 is SGHKS and CDR2 is YYEKEE (reference sequence). V dropped 0 bases and J dropped 6 bases, with 16 bases sitting between them. The CDR3 runs to 15 residues.

This clone was counted at least ten times. The CDR3 end falls 3 residues outside the read, so it is completed with the germline J gene. The chain recombines TRBV10-3 with TRBJ2-1; D possibly corresponds to TRBD1 (5 bases). The CDR3 totals 15 residues. Germline CDR1 is ENHRY and CDR2 is SYGVKD. V was shortened by 4 bases and J by 0 bases, with 10 bases between the two germline ends. The part of the CDR3 DNA that was read is TGTGCCATCAGTGCAGACAGAGGCTCCTACAATGAG. Protein product: CAISADRGSYNE. The whole CDR3 protein is CAISADRGSYNEQFF.

This clone was detected many times. Read data end 3 residues before the CDR3 end; the end is taken from the germline J gene. The chain uses TRBV30 and TRBJ1-5; D is undetermined. Looked up from germline, CDR1 is GTSNPN and CDR2 is SVGIG (reference sequence). The CDR3 is 16 residues long. Trimming left V 0 bases short and J 5 bases short, with 17 bases between. The CDR3 loop reads CAWSVRGAKRYQPQHF. CDR3 DNA (partial): TGTGCCTGGAGTGTACGGGGAGCGAAACGTTATCAGCCC.

At least ten counts were recorded for this clone. The CDR3 goes on 3 residues after the read ends, and that part is filled in from the germline J gene. The V and J genes are TRBV7-6 and TRBJ2-2; D perhaps matches TRBD1 (5 bases). This CDR3 region has 14 residues. V lost 2 bases and J 7 bases, leaving 11 bases between the germline ends. Germline CDR1 and CDR2: SGHVS and FNYEAQ. The sequenced part of the CDR3 DNA is TGTGCCAGCAGCTTATATCAGGGTAGCGGGGAG. It codes for CASSLYQGSGE. The full CDR3 is CASSLYQGSGELFF. The variable domain in full, with the rest retrieved from reference TRBV7-6 and TRBJ2-2, is GAGVSQSPRYKVTKRGQDVALRCDPISGHVSLYWYRQALGQGPEFLTYFNYEAQQDKSGLPNDRFSAERPEGSISTLTIQRTEQRDSAMYRCASSLYQGSGELFFGEGSRLTVL.

This clone was picked up many times. The CDR3 is cut off 3 residues early in the read; its end comes from the germline J gene. The chain joins TRBV30 to TRBJ1-4; TRBD1 agrees at 7 bases. V shed 8 bases and J 0 bases; nucleotides not matched to a gene: 3. Germline assignment: CDR1 GTSNPN and CDR2 SVGIG (reference sequence). The CDR3 sequence is 13 residues long. The covered CDR3 bases are TGTGCCGGACAGGCCGCAACTAATGAAAAA. Translation: CAGQAATNEK. The entire CDR3 protein is CAGQAATNEKLFF.

This clone was counted ten times or more. The CDR3 end is not reached by the read, which stops 3 residues before it; the germline J gene fills it in. This chain uses TRBV4-1 with TRBJ1-3, with 7 bases fitting TRBD1. Per the germline V gene, CDR1 is MGHRA and CDR2 is YSYEKL. The CDR3 runs to 17 residues. V lost 4 bases and J lost 3; bases outside the gene matches: 12. The CDR3 here is CASSLTRTGPIGNTIYF. Incomplete CDR3 DNA: TGCGCCAGCAGCCTGACTCGGACAGGACCCATTGGAAACACC.

This clone was counted at least ten times. The read falls 3 residues short of the CDR3 end, and the missing part is taken from the germline J gene. The chain is built from TRBV20-1 and TRBJ2-3; tentatively, D is TRBD1 (6 bases). The CDR3 consists of 12 residues. The germline CDR1 and CDR2 sequences are DFQATT and SNEGSKA (reference sequence). Trimming cost V 6 bases and J 1 base, with 8 bases left between them. CDR3 sequence reads: CSAQGGTDTQYF. The CDR3 DNA, read in part, is TGCAGTGCACAGGGTGGCACAGATACG.

The sample holds many counts of this clone. The missing CDR3 end, 3 residues past where the read stops, is filled in from the germline J gene. This chain uses TRBV29-1 with TRBJ2-7; TRBD1 is a possible D gene (5 bases). Germline CDR1 SQVTM, CDR2 ANQGSEA. The V and J ends lost 3 bases and 1 base respectively, with 7 bases between them. This CDR3 is 12 amino acids long. CDR3 in amino acids: CSVDRGSYEQYF. The covered CDR3 bases are TGCAGCGTTGATAGGGGTTCCTACGAG.

At least ten counts were recorded for this clone. The CDR3 is cut off 3 residues early in the read; its end comes from the germline J gene. The chain links TRBV30 to TRBJ1-1, with D perhaps TRBD1 (5 bases). Germline CDR1 is GTSNPN and CDR2 is SVGIG (reference sequence). V was cut by 3 bases and J by 0 bases, with 11 bases left in between. The CDR3 is 14 amino acids. CDR3 sequence reads: CAWSSRDLNTEAFF. The covered CDR3 bases are TGTGCCTGGAGCTCACGGGACTTGAACACTGAA. Based on the CDR3 plus reference TRBV30 and TRBJ1-1, the full variable domain is SQTIHQWPATLVQPVGSPLSLECTVEGTSNPNLYWYRQAAGRGLQLLFYSVGIGQISSEVPQNLSASRPQDRQFILSSKKLLLSDSGFYLCAWSSRDLNTEAFFGQGTRLTVV.

Ten or more counts support this clone. The sequence runs out 3 residues before the end of the CDR3; the remainder is reconstructed from the germline J gene. The chain couples TRBV29-1 to TRBJ2-3; D remains unclear. The CDR3 covers 16 residues. Trimming cost V 1 base and J 0 bases, with 14 bases left between them. The germline V gene encodes CDR1 SQVTM and CDR2 ANQGSEA. Partial CDR3 DNA: TGCAGCGTTGAAGGAAGACTGCGTACTAGCACAGATACG. Translated, it gives CSVEGRLRTSTDT. The whole CDR3 region reads CSVEGRLRTSTDTQYF.

In its sample, this clone was seen a few times. Read coverage stops 3 residues before the CDR3 terminus; the germline J gene supplies the remainder. V gene TRBV7-9 combines with J gene TRBJ1-1; D may be TRBD1 (5 bases). CDR1 and CDR2 from the germline V gene are SEHNR and FQNEAQ (reference sequence). The CDR3 sequence is 13 residues long. The CDR3 protein is CASSPRERETAFF. The sequenced CDR3 bases are TGTGCCAGCAGTCCCAGGGAAAGGGAGACA.

This clone was observed at least ten times. The read comes to an end 3 residues before the CDR3 does, leaving the germline J gene to fill in the end. This chain uses TRBV11-3 with TRBJ1-1; no clear D gene. The V end lost 0 bases, the J end lost 7 bases, and 3 bases lay between the germline ends. The CDR3 runs to 11 residues. Germline loops: CDR1 SGHNT, CDR2 YENEEA. The CDR3 reads CASSLDGEAFF. The covered CDR3 bases are TGTGCCAGCAGCTTAGACGGTGAA.

This clone showed up many times. The CDR3 end is not reached by the read, which stops 3 residues before it; the germline J gene fills it in. The J gene is TRBJ2-2, the V gene TRBV7-9; D is undetermined. Germline values: CDR1 SEHNR, CDR2 FQNEAQ (reference sequence). The CDR3 length is 13 residues. Trimming left V 5 bases short and J 5 bases short, with 9 bases between. CDR3 amino acids: CASSERSTGELFF. The part of the CDR3 DNA that was read is TGTGCCAGCAGCGAGAGGTCGACCGGGGAG. Drawing the rest from reference TRBV7-9 and TRBJ2-2, the complete variable domain is DTGVSQNPRHKITKRGQNVTFRCDPISEHNRLYWYRQTLGQGPEFLTYFQNEAQLEKSRLLSDRFSAERPKGSFSTLEIQRTEQGDSAMYLCASSERSTGELFFGEGSRLTVL.